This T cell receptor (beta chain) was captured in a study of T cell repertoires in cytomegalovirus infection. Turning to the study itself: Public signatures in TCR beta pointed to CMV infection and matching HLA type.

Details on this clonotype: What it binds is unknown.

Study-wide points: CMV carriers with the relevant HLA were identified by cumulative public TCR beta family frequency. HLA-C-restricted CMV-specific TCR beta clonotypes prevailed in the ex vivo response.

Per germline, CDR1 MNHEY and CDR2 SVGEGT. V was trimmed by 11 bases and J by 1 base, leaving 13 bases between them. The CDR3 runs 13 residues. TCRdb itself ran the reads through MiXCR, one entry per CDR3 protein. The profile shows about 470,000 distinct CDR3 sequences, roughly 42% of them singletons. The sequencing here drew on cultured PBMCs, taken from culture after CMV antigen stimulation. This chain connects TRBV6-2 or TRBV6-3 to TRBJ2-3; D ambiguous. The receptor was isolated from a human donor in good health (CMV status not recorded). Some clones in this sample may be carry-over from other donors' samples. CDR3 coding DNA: TGTGCCTGCGTCGCTCCTCGCACAGATACGCAGTATTTT. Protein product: CACVAPRTDTQYF.